Listed below are T cell receptor beta chains from one sample, sequenced in a study of blood T cell repertoires in COVID-19. The protocol was immunoSEQ multiplex PCR, while the TCRdb copy is restricted to in-frame clones and leaves out a portion. The table records more than 110,000 clones, approximately 80% of them present only once. Sequenced input: peripheral blood. These receptors originate from a woman aged 80 or older with active or convalescent COVID-19. The CDR3 runs from the conserved cysteine through the conserved F or W. The order of the fields is J gene, CDR3 length, D gene, clone size, V gene, CDR3 protein, CDR3 DNA. The D gene is left open where the match is weak. Size values are once, few and many counts, or a class for expanded clones, and some rows have none.

TRBJ1-5	14	NA	NA	TRBV5-1	CASSFGGTNQPQHF	TGCGCCAGCAGCTTCGGGGGAACGAATCAGCCCCAGCATTTT
TRBJ1-1	13	NA	NA	TRBV12-3/TRBV12-4	CASSWDTNTEAFF	TGTGCCAGCAGCTGGGACACGAACACTGAAGCTTTCTTT
TRBJ1-3	16	NA	NA	TRBV4-2	CASSQERLSSGNTIYF	TGTGCCAGCAGCCAAGAGCGCTTGAGCTCTGGAAACACCATATATTTT
TRBJ1-5	12	NA	NA	TRBV7-2	CASSPLGQPQHF	TGTGCCAGCAGCCCGCTGGGCCAGCCCCAGCATTTT
TRBJ1-1	12	NA	NA	TRBV7-8	CASSYRPGEAFF	TGTGCCAGCAGTTATAGACCGGGTGAAGCTTTCTTT
TRBJ1-2	14	NA	NA	TRBV9	CASSVELDIEGYTF	TGTGCCAGCAGCGTAGAATTGGACATCGAAGGCTACACCTTC
TRBJ1-5	13	NA	NA	TRBV12-3/TRBV12-4	CASSSRVRQPQHF	TGTGCCAGCAGTTCGAGGGTTCGTCAGCCCCAGCATTTT
TRBJ2-2	18	TRBD2	few	TRBV3-1/TRBV3-2	CASSHGTSGGRNTGELFF	TGTGCCAGCAGCCACGGGACTAGCGGGGGTCGAAACACCGGGGAGCTGTTTTTT
TRBJ1-5	19	TRBD1	NA	TRBV6-4	CASSATTGAPLYSNQPQHF	TGTGCCAGCAGTGCCACAACAGGGGCACCGCTCTATAGCAATCAGCCCCAGCATTTT
TRBJ2-3	14	NA	NA	TRBV6-1	CASSEGGGTDTQYF	TGTGCCAGCAGTGAAGGGGGGGGCACAGATACGCAGTATTTT